Below are 22 T cell receptor beta chains sequenced from a single sample in a study of tumor-infiltrating lymphocytes in primary liver carcinoma. RNA was extracted from whole blood without cell sorting, alongside germline DNA. A primer matching the constant region was used to make TCR beta cDNA from about 500 ng of total RNA. Libraries covering TCR beta were generated through three nested multiplex PCR rounds (using a slightly modified ARM-PCR). The two initial PCR rounds, 9 to 11 cycles each, used TRBV1-TRBV30 forward and C-beta reverse primers. A single record per CDR3 protein comes from TCRdb applying MiXCR to the multiplex PCR reads. The sample lists about 330,000 distinct CDR3 sequences; roughly 61% were seen once. Sequencing used peripheral blood. Every receptor here comes from a man in his forties or fifties with primary liver carcinoma and hepatitis B virus infection.

This clonotype was picked up one time. V is TRBV5-1 and J is TRBJ2-7, with 7 bases that match TRBD1. After removal of 10 bases from V and 2 bases from J, the junction contained 12 bases not matched to a gene. The CDR3 is 14 residues long. From germline, CDR1 is SGHRS and CDR2 YFSETQ. The CDR3 is CAWSSPGQTYEQYF. Here the CDR3 DNA reads TGCGCCTGGAGCTCACCGGGACAGACCTACGAGCAGTACTTC.

This clonotype was observed a single time. This CDR3 is missing its conserved last phenylalanine or tryptophan, likely due to a read error. The rearrangement links TRBV12-3 or TRBV12-4 to TRBJ2-7; 9 bases map to TRBD2. CDR3 length equals 12 residues. CDR3 nucleotide sequence: TGTGTCAGCACAGCGGGAGGCAGTGTGCAGTACCTC. Translating it yields CVSTAGGSVQYL.

With respect to this clonotype: Sequence at one end of the junction differs from germline and may be a read error. CDR3 in amino acids: CANSLLAGGTYNEQFF. In DNA form, the CDR3 reads TGTGCCAACAGCTTACTAGCGGGAGGGACCTACAATGAGCAGTTCTTC. The chain couples TRBV7-9 to TRBJ2-1, with 13 bases aligning to TRBD2. Germline V gives CDR1 SEHNR, CDR2 FQNEAQ (reference sequence). This CDR3 region has 16 residues.

A remark on this clonotype: One junction end disagrees with the germline gene, perhaps due to a read error. This chain connects TRBV11-2 to TRBJ2-7, with D maybe TRBD2 (5 bases). The CDR3 is 17 residues long. Germline assignment: CDR1 SGHAT and CDR2 FQNNGV. CDR3 protein: CASSLKRVGHAAYEQYF. CDR3 in DNA: TGTGCCAGCAGTTTAAAGAGGGTAGGCCATGCAGCCTACGAGCAGTATTTC.

To note about this clonotype: One end of the junction does not line up with germline, which may come from a read error. This chain joins TRBV11-2 and TRBJ2-1, with 11 nucleotides matching TRBD2. Germline V gene data show CDR1 as SGHAT and CDR2 as FQNNGV. CDR3 length: 16 residues. This CDR3 is CASTFSGRASYNQQFF. The DNA for the CDR3 is TGTGCCAGCACCTTTAGCGGGAGGGCCTCCTACAATCAGCAGTTCTTC. Full variable domain (missing parts from reference TRBV11-2 and TRBJ2-1): EAGVAQSPRYKIIEKRQSVAFWCNPISGHATLYWYQQILGQGPKLLIQFQNNGVVDDSQLPKDRFSAERLKGVDSTLKIQPAKLEDSAVYLCASTFSGRASYNQQFFGPGTRLTVL.

Regarding this clonotype: The CDR3 does not end in the conserved phenylalanine or tryptophan, so this is likely a read error. The chain has TRBV7-8 and TRBJ1-1; D possibly corresponds to TRBD1 (5 bases). With 4 bases removed from V and 1 base from J, the gap between germline ends came to 7 bases. This CDR3 is built from 13 residues. Per germline, CDR1 SGHVS and CDR2 FQNEAQ. The CDR3 sequence is CASSSGRNTEAFS. The DNA of the CDR3 is TGTGCCAGCAGCTCGGGACGGAACACTGAAGCTTTCTCT.

In this sample, this clonotype turned up many times. CDR3 sequence reads: CASSPGTSGGGRETQYF. DNA for the CDR3: TGTGCCAGCAGCCCCGGGACTAGCGGGGGAGGCAGGGAGACCCAGTACTTC. This chain links TRBV12-3 or TRBV12-4 with TRBJ2-5, with 14 bases that match TRBD2. The junction had 11 bases not matched to a gene; V was cut back by 6 bases and J by 5 bases. The CDR3 spans 17 residues.

As for this clonotype: The junction and the germline gene differ at one end; a read error may be behind it. The V call is TRBV11-1, the J call TRBJ2-5; 11 nucleotides match TRBD2. The CDR3 totals 15 residues. CDR1 and CDR2 from the germline V gene are SGHAT and FQDESV (reference sequence). CDR3 loop: CVSSFETSGKETQYF. The CDR3 DNA sequence: TGTGTCAGCAGCTTTGAGACTAGCGGGAAAGAGACCCAGTACTTC. Looking up the rest from reference TRBV11-1 and TRBJ2-5 gives the full variable domain: EAEVAQSPRYKITEKSQAVAFWCDPISGHATLYWYRQILGQGPELLVQFQDESVVDDSQLPKDRFSAERLKGVDSTLKIQPAELGDSAMYLCVSSFETSGKETQYFGPGTRLLVL.

A remark on this clonotype: A much larger clone sits a single nucleotide away, making a read error possible. The chain is built from TRBV4-1 and TRBJ2-4; D is uncertain. CDR1 and CDR2 (germline): MGHRA, YSYEKL. Deletions cut 4 bases from V and 15 bases from J, with 19 bases between. This CDR3 is built from 13 residues. The CDR3 nucleotides read TGCGCCAGCAGCCCAGTTTTGAGACTCGTTCGGTACTTC. Amino acid sequence: CASSPVLRLVRYF.

In regard to this clonotype: One base away lies a much larger clone, so this may be a sequencing read error. V usage is TRBV6-5 and J usage is TRBJ1-1; D is unclear. This CDR3 is built from 14 residues. Between the trimmed V and J ends, which lost 0 bases and 6 bases, there was a span of 11 bases. The V gene's germline CDR1 is MNHEY and CDR2 SVGAGI. The CDR3 DNA reads as TGTGCCAGCAGTTACTCGATGGACCTCCCTGAAGCTTTCTTT. Protein: CASSYSMDLPEAFF.

Worth noting for this clonotype: Germline is not matched at one junction end, which may reflect a read error. The chain links TRBV30 to TRBJ1-1; no reliable D call. The CDR3 totals 12 residues. Germline CDR1 is GTSNPN and CDR2 is SVGIG (reference sequence). CDR3 DNA: TGTGCCTGGAGTAGATTGAACACTGTAGCTTTCTTT. This encodes CAWSRLNTVAFF.

As concerns this clonotype: The junction departs from germline at one end; a sequencing error may be responsible. The chain links TRBV11-2 to TRBJ2-1; either TRBD1 or TRBD2 may fit D (7 bases each). Germline V gene lookup returns CDR1 SGHAT and CDR2 FQNNGV. The CDR3 extends over 14 amino acids. CDR3 in amino acids: CASSPRAGGDEQFF. The CDR3, as DNA: TGTGCCAGCTCCCCTAGGGCAGGGGGGGATGAGCAATTCTTC.

This chain uses TRBV6-5 with TRBJ1-1; no firm D call. CDR1 is MNHEY and CDR2 is SVGAGI in the germline V gene. This CDR3 has 13 amino acids. Deletions cut 1 base from V and 2 bases from J, with 5 bases between. The DNA of the CDR3 is TGTGCCAGCAGTTACTACAGCAACACTGAAGCTTTCTTT. It encodes CASSYYSNTEAFF.

To note about this clonotype: A much larger clone lies one base from this, so it may be a read error. This chain's CDR3 is CPSHRLADSYNEQFF. DNA of the CDR3: TGTCCCAGCCACAGACTAGCGGACTCCTACAATGAGCAGTTCTTC. This rearrangement joins TRBV6-2 or TRBV6-3 to TRBJ2-1; 9 positions match TRBD2. The V gene's germline CDR1 is MNHEY and CDR2 SVGEGT. CDR3 length equals 15 residues.

This clonotype occurred many times. The chain uses TRBV12-3 or TRBV12-4 and TRBJ2-7, with 10 bases identical to TRBD1. The CDR3 totals 14 residues. With V trimmed by 5 bases and J by 4 bases, 5 bases remained unmatched. The CDR3 DNA is TGTGCCAGCAGTGCCGGGACAGGGGTATACGAGCAGTACTTC. Encoded protein: CASSAGTGVYEQYF.

As to this clonotype: Possible read error: a much larger clone is one base away. The gene calls are TRBV6-6 and TRBJ2-2; the D is unclear. V was pared by 4 bases and J by 1 base, with 7 bases between. CDR3 length: 14 amino acids. Germline loops: CDR1 MNHNY, CDR2 SVGAGI (reference sequence). CDR3 residues: CASSLQKNTGELFF. The CDR3, as DNA: TGTGCCAGCAGTTTGCAGAAGAACACCGGGGAGCTGTTTTTT.

This clonotype was picked up many times. The V call is TRBV5-5, the J call TRBJ1-5; D is undetermined. The CDR3 extends over 14 amino acids. Trimming took 4 bases from V and 5 from J, leaving 13 bases between them. The germline gives CDR1 SGHKS, CDR2 YYEKEE (reference sequence). The CDR3, as DNA: TGTGCCAGCAGCCCACAGACAAGCCATCAGCCCCAGCATTTT. This translates into CASSPQTSHQPQHF.

As to this clonotype: A read error is possible here, since a much larger clone lies one base away. V gene TRBV7-9 combines with J gene TRBJ2-1; TRBD2 matches 9 bases. Germline V gene data show CDR1 as SEHNR and CDR2 as FQNEAQ (reference sequence). The V and J ends lost 0 bases and 8 bases, in that order; junction bases with no gene match: 14. The CDR3 is 18 amino acids. CDR3 nucleotides: TGTGCCAGCAGCTTAGCGGCTACTAGCGGGCCTGTGGGCGATGAGCAGTTCTTC. Protein sequence: CASSLAATSGPVGDEQFF.

This rearrangement joins TRBV28 to TRBJ2-1; D may match TRBD1 or TRBD2 (5 bases each). Trimming shortened V by 5 bases and J by 0 bases, and 11 bases separated the two germline ends. This CDR3 contains 15 residues. Per germline, CDR1 MDHEN and CDR2 SYDVKM. The CDR3, as DNA: TGTGCCAGCAGTCCCGGGACGGGCTCCTACAATGAGCAGTTCTTC. Protein sequence: CASSPGTGSYNEQFF.

Comment on this clonotype: Germline is not matched at one junction end, which may reflect a read error. The chain uses TRBV6-6 and TRBJ2-5; TRBD1 matches at 7 bases. Germline V lookup: CDR1 MNHNY, CDR2 SVGAGI (reference sequence). There are 15 residues in the CDR3. The DNA for the CDR3 is TGTGTCAGCACCCTTTCACAGGGGCGTCAAGGGACCCAGTACTTC. It encodes CVSTLSQGRQGTQYF.

As concerns this clonotype: Germline is not matched at one junction end, which may reflect a read error. The rearrangement links TRBV28 to TRBJ1-6, with a weak D call TRBD1 (5 bases). The V gene's germline CDR1 is MDHEN and CDR2 SYDVKM. The CDR3 runs 13 residues. CDR3 DNA: TGTGCCTGCAGTTTGACAGTCGATTCACCCCTCCACTTT. Translation: CACSLTVDSPLHF.

Turning to this clonotype: A read error may produce the germline difference seen at one junction end. This chain uses TRBV6-5 with TRBJ1-2; no clear D gene. CDR1 is MNHEY and CDR2 is SVGAGI in the germline V gene. This CDR3 contains 14 residues. For the CDR3, the DNA is TGTGCCAGCAGATACTCTCCATCCAACTATGGCTACACCTTC. Its translation is CASRYSPSNYGYTF.